The 30 T cell receptor beta chains given below trace back to one sample, sequenced in a study of T cells in Graves' hyperthyroidism and ophthalmopathy. RNA transcripts served as the template for amplifying TCR beta CDR3 regions. The HTBI set primed first-round TCR CDR3 RT-PCR. MiXCR was run by TCRdb on the multiplex PCR reads, yielding one entry per CDR3 protein. The sample consists of some 500,000 distinct CDR3 sequences, roughly 24% of them appearing once. Sequencing input: blood. The receptors shown here come from a woman aged 25-40 years with Graves' ophthalmopathy.

This clonotype was recorded many times. The chain recombines TRBV19 with TRBJ1-1, with D unresolved. The length of the CDR3 is 13 residues. The germline CDR1 and CDR2 sequences are LNHDA and SQIVND (reference sequence). Trimming shortened V by 5 bases and J by 1 base, and 8 bases separated the two germline ends. The CDR3 nucleotides read TGTGCCAGTAGTGGCTTGACGAACACTGAAGCTTTCTTT. Translated: CASSGLTNTEAFF.

This clonotype was counted many times. The V and J genes are TRBV7-2 and TRBJ2-7; 8 bases are a match to TRBD1. This CDR3 comprises 14 residues. The V gene end was trimmed by 5 bases and the J gene end by 4 bases; junction bases not matched to a gene: 7. Germline V gene data show CDR1 as SGHTA and CDR2 as FQGNSA. CDR3 sequence: CASSHGQGGYEQYF. CDR3 DNA sequence: TGTGCCAGCAGCCATGGACAGGGCGGGTACGAGCAGTACTTC.

There are a few counts of this clonotype. The gene calls are TRBV10-2 and TRBJ2-7, with 8 positions matching TRBD1. The CDR3 totals 14 residues. The V and J ends lost 7 bases and 4 bases, in that order; junction bases with no gene match: 9. Germline CDR1 is WSHSY and CDR2 is SAAADI. Written as DNA, the CDR3 is TGCGCCAGCACCCCCGGGACAGGAAAATACGAGCAGTACTTC. Encoded protein: CASTPGTGKYEQYF.

The rearrangement joins TRBV7-9 to TRBJ2-7; D unclear. The ends were cut back, 3 bases at V and 5 bases at J, with 5 bases in the middle. This CDR3 region has 11 residues. The germline V gene has CDR1 SEHNR and CDR2 FQNEAQ (reference sequence). The CDR3 coding sequence is TGTGCCAGCAGCTTTGCTGACGAGCAGTACTTC. It encodes CASSFADEQYF.

J is TRBJ2-5 and V is TRBV7-2; 13 nucleotides match TRBD2. The CDR3 runs 15 residues. Trimming took 8 bases from V and 4 from J; bases not matched to a gene: 7. Germline V gene lookup returns CDR1 SGHTA and CDR2 FQGNSA. Here the CDR3 DNA reads TGTGCCAGCGGCGGGGGACTAGCGGGATTAGAGACCCAGTACTTC. Its protein is CASGGGLAGLETQYF.

The chain is built from TRBV20-1 and TRBJ2-7; D is possibly TRBD1 (5 bases). The V gene's germline CDR1 is DFQATT and CDR2 SNEGSKA (reference sequence). The V end was cut by 1 base, the J end by 3 bases, with 10 bases between. This CDR3 region has 13 residues. The CDR3 bases are TGCAGTGCTAGAGGGCGGCAGGGCTACGAGCAGTACTTC. Amino acids: CSARGRQGYEQYF.

The chain uses TRBV19 and TRBJ1-3; 8 positions agree with TRBD1. V dropped 8 bases and J dropped 0; count of bases not matched to a gene: 6. From germline, CDR1 is LNHDA and CDR2 SQIVND (reference sequence). This CDR3 is built from 15 residues. In DNA, the CDR3 is TGTGCCAGTCTAAGGGACAGGACCTCTGGAAACACCATATATTTT. It specifies CASLRDRTSGNTIYF.

The rearrangement uses TRBV12-3 or TRBV12-4 and TRBJ1-1; a weak D match, TRBD1 (6 bases). The CDR3 is 16 residues long. The germline V and J ends were trimmed by 5 bases and 4 bases, with 20 bases remaining between them. The CDR3 nucleotides read TGTGCCAGCAGTCCAAGGGACATAACCCGGAGCACTGAAGCTTTCTTT. This gives the protein CASSPRDITRSTEAFF.

This clonotype was seen ten or more times. The CDR3 reads CASSHRQGISGNTIYF. The CDR3 nucleotides read TGCGCCAGCAGCCATCGACAGGGAATTTCTGGAAACACCATATATTTT. The J gene is TRBJ1-3, the V gene TRBV5-1; TRBD1 matches at 7 bases. The V gene's germline CDR1 is SGHRS and CDR2 YFSETQ. V shed 4 bases and J 1 base; nucleotides not matched to a gene: 8. The CDR3 extends over 16 amino acids.

This clonotype has at least ten counts. The J gene is TRBJ2-7, the V gene TRBV12-3 or TRBV12-4; D ambiguous. This CDR3 is built from 14 residues. V lost 8 bases, J lost 3 bases, and 17 bases lay in between. CDR3 sequence: CASCLGSTNYEQYF. CDR3 nucleotide sequence: TGTGCCAGCTGCCTCGGATCAACAAACTACGAGCAGTACTTC.

This clonotype appeared a single time. The chain has TRBV9 and TRBJ2-7, with 7 bases identical to TRBD2. The CDR3 spans 14 residues. Trimming cost V 4 bases and J 5 bases; bases outside gene matches: 9. Germline CDR1 is SGDLS and CDR2 is YYNGEE. The CDR3 is CASSPRLARDEQYF. CDR3 bases: TGTGCCAGCAGCCCCCGACTAGCTCGGGACGAGCAGTACTTC.

On this clonotype itself: This may be a read error, as it is one base from a much larger clone. DNA for the CDR3: TGTGCCAGCAGCGTCCCTTTCGGCGGACTAGCCAAAAACATTCAGTACTTC. Protein: CASSVPFGGLAKNIQYF. The chain combines TRBV2 with TRBJ2-4; D may be TRBD2 (5 bases). V was cut by 6 bases and J by 0 bases, with 18 bases left in between. The CDR3 is 17 amino acids. Germline loops: CDR1 SNHLY, CDR2 FYNNEI.

The chain links TRBV4-1 to TRBJ2-5, with D hard to call. Germline V gene sequence: CDR1 MGHRA, CDR2 YSYEKL. The CDR3 consists of 13 residues. Trimming stripped 0 bases from V and 4 bases from J, with 6 bases between. CDR3 region: CASSQDYAETQYF. The CDR3 DNA follows: TGCGCCAGCAGCCAAGATTACGCAGAGACCCAGTACTTC.

This clonotype was counted ten times or more. The chain links TRBV27 to TRBJ1-2; D unclear. The CDR3 has 13 amino acids. Per the germline V gene, CDR1 is MNHEY and CDR2 is SMNVEV (reference sequence). V dropped 4 bases and J dropped 5 bases, with 11 bases sitting between them. CDR3 in DNA: TGTGCCAGCAGTTCCGGGAACAATTATGGCTACACCTTC. Translating it yields CASSSGNNYGYTF.

This clonotype occurred many times. The gene calls are TRBV19 and TRBJ2-5; 7 nucleotides agree with TRBD1. CDR1 is LNHDA and CDR2 is SQIVND in the germline V gene (reference sequence). After removal of 2 bases from V and 4 bases from J, the junction contained 7 bases not matched to a gene. The CDR3 consists of 15 residues. CDR3 amino acids: CASSIRDRPRETQYF. The CDR3 nucleotides are TGTGCCAGTAGTATAAGGGACAGACCTCGAGAGACCCAGTACTTC.

With regard to this clonotype: It may be a read error: a sequence one base away is much more abundant. Without the conserved terminal phenylalanine or tryptophan, this CDR3 likely stems from a read error. The V and J genes are TRBV11-2 and TRBJ1-2; TRBD1 might be the D (5 bases). Germline CDR1 reads SGHAT; CDR2 reads FQNNGV. The CDR3 spans 17 residues. Trimming stripped 3 bases from V and 0 bases from J, with 17 bases between. CDR3 sequence: CASSFRDAADTNYGYTY. CDR3 coding DNA: TGTGCCAGCAGCTTCCGGGACGCCGCTGACACTAACTATGGCTACACCTAC.

This clonotype has at least ten counts. This chain joins TRBV6-5 and TRBJ1-5; 8 nucleotides line up with TRBD1. This CDR3 contains 15 residues. From germline, CDR1 is MNHEY and CDR2 SVGAGI. V gave up 6 bases and J gave up 4 bases; unmatched junction bases: 8. CDR3 residues: CASSRDRGKNQPQHF. DNA for the CDR3: TGTGCCAGCAGCCGCGACAGGGGCAAAAATCAGCCCCAGCATTTT.

The gene calls are TRBV7-3 and TRBJ2-7; 14 bases line up with TRBD2. J gave up 12 bases and V 5 bases, and 9 bases lay outside the gene matches. The CDR3 has 14 amino acids. From germline, CDR1 is SGHTA and CDR2 FQGTGA. This chain's CDR3 is CASSTIGTSGRLYF. DNA of the CDR3: TGTGCCAGCAGCACGATCGGGACTAGCGGGAGATTGTACTTC.

The chain links TRBV12-3 or TRBV12-4 to TRBJ1-5, with 12 bases matching TRBD1. The CDR3 is 16 amino acids. With V trimmed by 6 bases and J by 7 bases, 10 bases remained unmatched. CDR3: CASSPPGQGASQPQHF. DNA for the CDR3: TGTGCCAGCAGCCCTCCGGGACAGGGGGCTTCACAGCCCCAGCATTTT.

J is TRBJ2-7 and V is TRBV28; the match to TRBD2 covers 8 bases. CDR1 and CDR2 (germline): MDHEN, SYDVKM. The V and J ends lost 7 bases and 6 bases, in that order; junction bases with no gene match: 5. This CDR3 region has 12 residues. Here the CDR3 reads CASNRGGREQYF. CDR3 sequence (DNA): TGTGCCAGCAATCGGGGGGGCCGCGAGCAGTACTTC.

This clonotype was picked up many times. The chain carries TRBV12-3 or TRBV12-4 and TRBJ2-6; TRBD2 might be the D (5 bases). The CDR3 spans 15 residues. Trimming pared 3 bases from V and 2 bases from J, leaving 8 bases between. The CDR3 here is CASSLAGTGANVLTF. CDR3 DNA: TGTGCCAGCAGTTTGGCGGGTACTGGGGCCAACGTCCTGACTTTC.

This clonotype came up a few times. The chain employs TRBV28 and TRBJ1-1, with D unclear. This CDR3 has 12 amino acids. Germline CDR1 is MDHEN and CDR2 is SYDVKM. V lost 5 bases to trimming and J lost 5 bases, with 9 bases between them. CDR3 sequence reads: CASSPTKTEAFF. The CDR3 bases are TGTGCCAGCAGTCCCACTAAGACTGAAGCTTTCTTT.

This clonotype was detected many times. The chain is built from TRBV3-1 and TRBJ2-2; 7 bases are shared with TRBD2. The CDR3 is 13 amino acids. In germline, CDR1 is LGHDT, CDR2 YNNKEL (reference sequence). V gave up 4 bases and J gave up 6 bases; unmatched junction bases: 2. The CDR3: CASSPAGAGELFF. The CDR3 bases are TGTGCCAGCAGCCCGGCGGGGGCCGGGGAGCTGTTTTTT.

This clonotype has at least ten counts. The chain joins TRBV6-2 or TRBV6-3 to TRBJ1-3; D possibly corresponds to TRBD1 (6 bases). V was shortened by 7 bases and J by 0 bases, with 10 bases between the two germline ends. Germline V gene lookup returns CDR1 MNHEY and CDR2 SVGEGT. The CDR3 is 14 residues long. The CDR3 DNA reads TGTGCCAGCACGGACAGTAACTCTGGAAACACCATATATTTT. It encodes CASTDSNSGNTIYF.

Regarding this clonotype: An end of the junction differs from the germline gene, which may be a read error. The chain has TRBV6-1 and TRBJ1-2, with D perhaps matching TRBD1 (6 bases). This CDR3 region has 15 residues. Per the germline V gene, CDR1 is MNHNS and CDR2 is SASEGT. The CDR3 DNA follows: TGTGCTAGCAGCGCGTACAGGGTCGGGAACTATGGCTACACCTTC. Its translation: CASSAYRVGNYGYTF.

This chain joins TRBV11-2 and TRBJ2-7; D is perhaps TRBD1 (5 bases). The germline gives CDR1 SGHAT, CDR2 FQNNGV. CDR3 length: 16 residues. The V end lost 2 bases, the J end lost 2 bases, and 16 bases lay between the germline ends. The CDR3 coding sequence is TGTGCCAGCAGCTTAAGTACAGGCCTAACACCCTACGAGCAGTACTTC. Its protein product is CASSLSTGLTPYEQYF. Supplemented by reference TRBV11-2 and TRBJ2-7, the full variable domain reads EAGVAQSPRYKIIEKRQSVAFWCNPISGHATLYWYQQILGQGPKLLIQFQNNGVVDDSQLPKDRFSAERLKGVDSTLKIQPAKLEDSAVYLCASSLSTGLTPYEQYFGPGTRLTVT.

This chain uses TRBV20-1 with TRBJ2-2; 8 bases are shared with TRBD2. Germline lookup yields CDR1 DFQATT and CDR2 SNEGSKA (reference sequence). This CDR3 spans 17 amino acids. V shed 1 base and J 7 bases; nucleotides not matched to a gene: 14. CDR3 coding DNA: TGCAGTGCTAGAGTAGCGGGAAATCTCGATCGTAACGGGGAGCTGTTTTTT. This translates into CSARVAGNLDRNGELFF.

This clonotype was observed at least ten times. This chain links TRBV29-1 with TRBJ1-1; D is possibly TRBD1 (5 bases). The germline CDR1 and CDR2 sequences are SQVTM and ANQGSEA. Trimming removed 4 bases at V and 1 base at J, with 10 bases between. This CDR3 contains 13 residues. Here the CDR3 reads CSVVWDGNTEAFF. CDR3 nucleotide sequence: TGCAGCGTTGTTTGGGACGGGAACACTGAAGCTTTCTTT.

Ten or more counts support this clonotype. One end of the junction fails to match germline, which may point to a read error. This chain uses TRBV7-7 with TRBJ2-5; D is possibly TRBD2 (6 bases). This CDR3 has 14 residues. Looked up from germline, CDR1 is SSHAT and CDR2 is FNYEAQ (reference sequence). This chain's CDR3 is CASSRLEGEETQYF. The CDR3 DNA sequence: TGTGCTAGCAGCCGTCTGGAGGGAGAAGAGACCCAGTACTTC.

This chain joins TRBV12-3 or TRBV12-4 and TRBJ1-1, with D possibly TRBD1 on 6 matching bases. Trimming took 10 bases from V and 0 from J, leaving 15 bases between them. This CDR3 is 14 amino acids long. CDR3 amino acids: CANFFGQLNTEAFF. CDR3 nucleotides: TGTGCCAACTTTTTTGGACAGCTGAACACTGAAGCTTTCTTT.